The 11 T cell receptor beta chains in this list originate from one sample, sequenced in a study of blood T cells in healthy people across ages (dated by TCRdb to 2014 to 2015). Preparation of the library involved 5' RACE. Sequenced using an Illumina HiSeq 2500. A second roughly 7 to 11 cycle PCR used a sample-barcoded 5' primer and a J-beta primer mix. TCRdb's own reprocessing of the public reads used fastp at Q25 and MiXCR and kept productive beta chains. CDR3 protein sequences are deduplicated, and each keeps its most common genes and DNA. Here the sample has about 970,000 distinct CDR3 sequences; 51% occur a single time. The ten largest clones capture about a fifth of the sample. The specimen sequenced was blood. Receptor source: a woman aged 60-75 years in good health.

This rearrangement joins TRBV5-1 to TRBJ1-1; TRBD1 aligns across 7 bases. V shed 2 bases, J shed 2 bases, and the junction held 6 bases outside the gene matches. CDR1 and CDR2 (germline): SGHRS, YFSETQ. The CDR3 is 15 amino acids. The CDR3 sequence is CASSLTGVLNTEAFF. CDR3 in DNA: TGCGCCAGCAGCTTAACAGGGGTTCTAAACACTGAAGCTTTCTTT.

The rearrangement uses TRBV7-2 and TRBJ2-7; no clear D gene. Germline V gene lookup returns CDR1 SGHTA and CDR2 FQGNSA. V was cut by 5 bases and J by 4 bases, with 9 bases left in between. This CDR3 spans 12 amino acids. The CDR3 loop is CASSAQVYEQYF. The DNA for the CDR3 is TGTGCCAGCAGCGCCCAGGTTTACGAGCAGTACTTC.

J is TRBJ2-3 and V is TRBV7-2, with no clear D. The CDR3 runs 18 residues. CDR1 and CDR2 from the germline V gene are SGHTA and FQGNSA. The V and J ends lost 1 base and 1 base respectively, with 18 bases between them. CDR3 nucleotides: TGTGCCAGCAGCTTAGATTCCGGTCGCTGGCGGCGCACAGATACGCAGTATTTT. Translated, it gives CASSLDSGRWRRTDTQYF.

V usage is TRBV27 and J usage is TRBJ2-7; D possibly corresponds to TRBD2 (5 bases). Trimming cost V 4 bases and J 6 bases, with 16 bases left between them. The CDR3 has 14 amino acids. Germline values: CDR1 MNHEY, CDR2 SMNVEV (reference sequence). CDR3 bases: TGTGCCAGCAGTTCTTTAATTAGGAGGCGCGAGCAGTACTTC. This sequence encodes CASSSLIRRREQYF.

The chain uses TRBV9 and TRBJ2-1; the D gene is possibly TRBD2 (7 bases). This CDR3 is built from 17 residues. The germline V and J ends were trimmed by 5 bases and 0 bases, with 18 bases remaining between them. CDR1 is SGDLS, CDR2 YYNGEE, per germline. CDR3 sequence reads: CASRPFGAGHSYNEQFF. Here the CDR3 DNA reads TGTGCCAGCAGACCCTTCGGAGCGGGACACTCCTACAATGAGCAGTTCTTC.

In its sample, this clonotype was seen once. The chain recombines TRBV29-1 with TRBJ2-7, with 9 bases aligning to TRBD2. The last part of the DNA fits TRBJ2-4 better; the J call may be wrong. This CDR3 spans 12 amino acids. In germline, CDR1 is SQVTM, CDR2 ANQGSEA. CDR3 nucleotides: TGCAGCGTCCGCGGGGGGGAGCACATTCAGTACTTC. This codes for CSVRGGEHIQYF.

The chain couples TRBV7-2 to TRBJ1-2; 7 bases map to TRBD1. The germline V gene has CDR1 SGHTA and CDR2 FQGNSA. This CDR3 spans 14 amino acids. V trimming: 5 bases; J trimming: 3 bases; junction bases outside the gene matches: 6. The CDR3 DNA is TGTGCCAGCAGCCTGACAGGGTTGGACTATGGCTACACCTTC. Translated: CASSLTGLDYGYTF.

This clonotype has only a few counts. V gene TRBV28 combines with J gene TRBJ2-7, with 7 bases matching TRBD2. The CDR3 consists of 16 residues. CDR1 and CDR2 (germline): MDHEN, SYDVKM. The trim removed 3 bases at V and 2 bases at J, leaving 10 bases unmatched. CDR3 sequence reads: CASSFATSQMPYEQYF. CDR3 nucleotide sequence: TGTGCCAGCAGTTTCGCGACTAGCCAGATGCCCTACGAGCAGTACTTC.

CDR3: CASSQEGVGTGELFF. CDR3 bases: TGCGCCAGCAGCCAAGAGGGGGTCGGAACCGGGGAGCTGTTTTTT. The rearrangement uses TRBV4-1 and TRBJ2-2; D assignment may be TRBD1 or TRBD2 (5 bases each). The CDR3 runs to 15 residues. Germline V gene lookup returns CDR1 MGHRA and CDR2 YSYEKL. Trimming stripped 0 bases from V and 5 bases from J, with 10 bases between.

This chain connects TRBV14 to TRBJ2-1; unclear D gene. CDR3 length: 14 amino acids. The V gene lost 0 bases and the J gene lost 11 bases, with 14 bases spanning the gap. The V gene's germline CDR1 is SGHDN and CDR2 FVKESK. CDR3 sequence: CASSQDLVQIKQFF. DNA for the CDR3: TGTGCCAGCAGCCAAGATCTTGTTCAGATCAAGCAGTTCTTC.

This chain links TRBV29-1 with TRBJ2-3; D is unresolved. The V and J ends lost 4 bases and 6 bases respectively, with 11 bases between them. Germline values: CDR1 SQVTM, CDR2 ANQGSEA. The CDR3 has 12 residues. DNA for the CDR3: TGCAGCGTTGGCCAGGTTGGGGATACGCAGTATTTT. It specifies CSVGQVGDTQYF.